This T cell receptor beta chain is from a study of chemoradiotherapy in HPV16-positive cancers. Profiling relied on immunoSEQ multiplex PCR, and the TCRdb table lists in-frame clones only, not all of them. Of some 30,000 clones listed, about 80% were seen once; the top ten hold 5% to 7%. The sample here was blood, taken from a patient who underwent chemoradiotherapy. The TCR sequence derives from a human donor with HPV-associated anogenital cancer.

The CDR3 DNA sequence: TGCAGCGTTGAAAACAACAACTATGGCTACACCTTC. It translates to CSVENNNYGYTF. V is TRBV29-1 and J is TRBJ1-2; D call uncertain. The CDR3 consists of 12 residues. Germline V gene lookup returns CDR1 SQVTM and CDR2 ANQGSEA. V was pared by 2 bases and J by 2 bases, with 6 bases between.